The T cell receptor (beta chain) described here comes from a study of beta chain features in type 1 diabetes. Comments on this clone: Antigen specificity is unknown.

The investigators reverse transcribed all of the isolated RNA, so they sequenced expressed TCRB transcripts. Repertoires were generated with immunoSEQ multiplex PCR, while TCRdb's copy carries only in-frame clones and drops some. In the table there are 25,000 or so clones, more than 60% of which are singletons. Regarding the study as a whole: Equally in patients and controls, shorter templates might have been favored by PCR. HLA influence on TCRB rearrangement stayed unresolved here.

The CDR3 covers 14 residues. With 8 bases clipped from V and 2 bases from J, the junction kept 6 bases outside the gene matches. In germline, CDR1 is SGHRS, CDR2 YFSETQ. This chain connects TRBV5-1 to TRBJ2-2; 7 nucleotides match TRBD1. The sample was Tregs from blood. This sequence originates from a middle-aged woman in good health. The CDR3, as DNA: TGCGCCAGTCGGGACAGCCCCAACACCGGGGAGCTGTTTTTT. This translates into CASRDSPNTGELFF.